The 30 T cell receptor beta chains below all came from one sample that was sequenced in a study of T cell responses to AZD1222 COVID-19 vaccine. TCRdb keeps only in-frame clones here, not all; method: immunoSEQ multiplex PCR. This repertoire shows over 100,000 clones, roughly nine tenths found once; its top ten account for 2% to 2.5%. Specimen: peripheral blood, collected on day 0 of AZD1222 vaccination. Receptors originate from an adult in good health.

The chain has TRBV7-3 and TRBJ1-5; no firm D call. V shed 5 bases and J shed 4 bases, with 9 bases lying between them. This CDR3 spans 13 amino acids. In germline, CDR1 is SGHTA, CDR2 FQGTGA. CDR3 DNA: TGTGCCAGCAGCCTTAGGCCTAATCAGCCCCAGCATTTT. It translates to CASSLRPNQPQHF.

V and J are TRBV23-1 and TRBJ2-7, with 8 bases aligning to TRBD2. TRBV23-1 is identified as an open reading frame with a role that is uncertain. The CDR3 sequence is 20 residues long. V shed 1 base, J shed 2 bases, and the junction held 19 bases outside the gene matches. The CDR3 coding sequence is TGCGCCAGCAGTCAATTCGACGGGGAGAAACTAGCGGTCTGGGCCTACGAGCAGTACTTC. Its translation: CASSQFDGEKLAVWAYEQYF.

The chain joins TRBV19 to TRBJ1-1, with 9 nucleotides matching TRBD1. Germline CDR1 LNHDA, CDR2 SQIVND (reference sequence). The CDR3 is 13 residues long. V dropped 9 bases and J dropped 5; count of bases not matched to a gene: 7. The DNA for the CDR3 is TGTGCCAGACAACAGGGGGCGTGGACTGAAGCTTTCTTT. Translated, it gives CARQQGAWTEAFF.

In the case of this clone: An end of the junction differs from the germline gene, which may be a read error. The V gene is TRBV6-5, the J gene TRBJ1-6; D not resolved. The length of the CDR3 is 13 residues. Germline-derived CDR1 and CDR2 are MNHEY and SVGAGI. The CDR3 loop reads CASSDSPKDEIHF. The CDR3 DNA is TGTGCCAGCAGTGACTCCCCTAAAGACGAAATCCACTTT.

This chain links TRBV28 with TRBJ1-1; the D gene is possibly TRBD1 (6 bases). The ends were cut back, 5 bases at V and 2 bases at J, with 12 bases in the middle. The CDR3 runs to 14 residues. The germline CDR1 and CDR2 sequences are MDHEN and SYDVKM. This CDR3 reads CASSPPGQNTEAFF. CDR3 coding DNA: TGTGCCAGCAGTCCGCCGGGACAAAACACTGAAGCTTTCTTT.

The chain uses TRBV15 and TRBJ2-3; D gene ambiguous. CDR1 is LNHNV, CDR2 YYDKDF, per germline (reference sequence). This CDR3 has 14 residues. V shed 5 bases and J shed 1 base, with 10 bases lying between them. The CDR3: CATSAPHRTDTQYF. For the CDR3, the DNA is TGTGCCACCAGCGCCCCCCACCGCACAGATACGCAGTATTTT.

This chain uses TRBV5-1 with TRBJ2-7, with 11 bases identical to TRBD1. The ends lost 1 base at V and 0 bases at J; junction bases unmatched: 6. The CDR3 is 17 amino acids. The V gene's germline CDR1 is SGHRS and CDR2 YFSETQ. CDR3 nucleotides: TGCGCCAGCAGCTTGATCCCCGGGACAGGGGGCTCCTACGAGCAGTACTTC. It encodes CASSLIPGTGGSYEQYF. Looking up the rest from reference TRBV5-1 and TRBJ2-7 gives the full variable domain: KAGVTQTPRYLIKTRGQQVTLSCSPISGHRSVSWYQQTPGQGLQFLFEYFSETQRNKGNFPGRFSGRQFSNSRSEMNVSTLELGDSALYLCASSLIPGTGGSYEQYFGPGTRLTVT.

This clone was recorded a few times. The chain combines TRBV3-1 (or the pseudogene TRBV3-2) with TRBJ1-2, with D maybe TRBD1 (6 bases). This CDR3 contains 15 residues. The V end was cut by 2 bases, the J end by 6 bases, with 16 bases between. Germline assignment: CDR1 LGHDT and CDR2 YNNKEL (reference sequence). The CDR3 protein is CASSQSSHRDDGYTF. The CDR3 DNA follows: TGTGCCAGCAGCCAATCATCCCACAGGGACGATGGCTACACCTTC.

The rearrangement joins TRBV10-3 to TRBJ1-2; the D gene is possibly TRBD1 (5 bases). V lost 11 bases to trimming and J lost 8 bases, with 27 bases between them. The germline V gene encodes CDR1 ENHRY and CDR2 SYGVKD. This CDR3 region has 15 residues. In nucleotides, the CDR3 is TGTGCCGCTACCCGGGACTTGAACTCTATGCGGGGCTACACCTTC. It yields the protein CAATRDLNSMRGYTF.

This clone has more than one count but fewer than ten. The rearrangement uses TRBV28 and TRBJ1-1; D unclear. V was cut by 1 base and J by 6 bases, with 15 bases left in between. CDR1 and CDR2 from the germline V gene are MDHEN and SYDVKM. This CDR3 is built from 15 residues. CDR3 protein: CASSLLISRKAEAFF. The DNA of the CDR3 is TGTGCCAGCAGTTTATTAATTAGCAGAAAAGCTGAAGCTTTCTTT. The full variable domain, its missing parts supplied by reference TRBV28 and TRBJ1-1, is DVKVTQSSRYLVKRTGEKVFLECVQDMDHENMFWYRQDPGLGLRLIYFSYDVKMKEKGDIPEGYSVSREKKERFSLILESASTNQTSMYLCASSLLISRKAEAFFGQGTRLTVV.

The rearrangement joins TRBV7-2 to TRBJ2-3, with 10 positions matching TRBD1. Trimming at V came to 6 bases and at J to 0 bases, leaving 6 bases not matched to a gene. This CDR3 region has 16 residues. Germline V CDR1 and CDR2: SGHTA, FQGNSA. CDR3 amino acids: CASRPRDRGSTDTQYF. In DNA form, the CDR3 reads TGTGCCAGCAGACCCCGGGACAGGGGTAGCACAGATACGCAGTATTTT.

The chain links TRBV3-1 (or the pseudogene TRBV3-2) to TRBJ1-1; maybe TRBD1 (5 bases). The ends were cut back, 2 bases at V and 4 bases at J, with 8 bases in the middle. CDR3 length equals 13 residues. Looked up from germline, CDR1 is LGHDT and CDR2 is YNNKEL (reference sequence). This chain's CDR3 is CASSQQGPTEAFF. The CDR3, as DNA: TGTGCCAGCAGCCAACAGGGTCCCACTGAAGCTTTCTTT.

This clone was detected only once. The chain joins TRBV5-1 to TRBJ1-1; 10 nucleotides line up with TRBD1. The J segment lost 1 base and the V segment lost 4 bases, leaving 7 bases of the junction unmatched. The CDR3 is made up of 16 amino acids. Germline V gene data show CDR1 as SGHRS and CDR2 as YFSETQ. DNA of the CDR3: TGCGCCAGCAGCGGGGGACAGGGGTATCAGAACACTGAAGCTTTCTTT. Protein: CASSGGQGYQNTEAFF.

This rearrangement joins TRBV21-1 to TRBJ1-1; whether TRBD1, the table's D call, matches the DNA was not checked. TRBV21-1 is marked as a pseudogene. The length of the CDR3 is 18 residues. The CDR3 loop reads CASSKPPFDRGHNTEAFF. The CDR3 DNA follows: TGTGCCAGCAGCAAACCCCCCTTTGACAGGGGGCATAACACTGAAGCTTTCTTT.

CDR3 loop: CATTESNINSYEQYF. CDR3 in DNA: TGTGCCACCACCGAGTCTAATATCAACTCCTACGAGCAGTACTTC. This rearrangement joins TRBV28 to TRBJ2-7; no definite D call. This CDR3 comprises 15 residues. Germline V gene lookup returns CDR1 MDHEN and CDR2 SYDVKM. V shed 10 bases and J shed 0 bases, with 19 bases lying between them. Full variable domain (missing parts from reference TRBV28 and TRBJ2-7): DVKVTQSSRYLVKRTGEKVFLECVQDMDHENMFWYRQDPGLGLRLIYFSYDVKMKEKGDIPEGYSVSREKKERFSLILESASTNQTSMYLCATTESNINSYEQYFGPGTRLTVT.

The chain employs TRBV25-1 and TRBJ2-1; TRBD1 matches at 8 bases. With V trimmed by 3 bases and J by 3 bases, 4 bases remained unmatched. Germline assignment: CDR1 MGHDK and CDR2 SYGVNS. CDR3 length: 15 amino acids. The CDR3 loop reads CASSEAQGDYNEQFF. CDR3 in DNA: TGTGCCAGCAGTGAGGCACAGGGGGACTACAATGAGCAGTTCTTC.

The chain carries TRBV6-6 and TRBJ1-2; D call uncertain. The V end lost 9 bases, the J end lost 5 bases, and 10 bases lay between the germline ends. Germline-derived CDR1 and CDR2 are MNHNY and SVGAGI (reference sequence). The length of the CDR3 is 11 residues. CDR3 amino acids: CASSQWYGYTF. CDR3 DNA: TGTGCCAGTTCCCAGTGGTATGGCTACACCTTC.

The chain carries TRBV5-1 and TRBJ2-3; 9 nucleotides agree with TRBD1. The CDR3 contains 16 residues. The trim removed 0 bases at V and 4 bases at J, leaving 6 bases unmatched. From germline, CDR1 is SGHRS and CDR2 YFSETQ. CDR3 sequence reads: CASSLDRTGGSDTQYF. CDR3 sequence (DNA): TGCGCCAGCAGCTTGGATCGTACAGGGGGCTCAGATACGCAGTATTTT.

The V call is TRBV3-1 (or the pseudogene TRBV3-2), the J call TRBJ2-3; 7 bases are shared with TRBD2. The CDR3 contains 15 residues. The V segment lost 3 bases and the J segment 2 bases; nucleotides outside the gene matches: 5. Germline loops: CDR1 LGHDT, CDR2 YNNKEL (reference sequence). As DNA, the CDR3 is TGTGCCAGCAGCCAGAGGGGACTACCCACAGATACGCAGTATTTT. It encodes CASSQRGLPTDTQYF.

This rearrangement joins TRBV29-1 to TRBJ1-1; D call uncertain. The germline CDR1 and CDR2 sequences are SQVTM and ANQGSEA. Trimming removed 4 bases at V and 0 bases at J, with 9 bases between. This CDR3 contains 13 residues. The DNA for the CDR3 is TGCAGCGTTGTTTACCGATTGAACACTGAAGCTTTCTTT. Translating gives CSVVYRLNTEAFF.

The chain recombines TRBV28 with TRBJ2-3; 13 bases line up with TRBD2. Germline lookup yields CDR1 MDHEN and CDR2 SYDVKM. The CDR3 covers 16 residues. Trimming cost V 8 bases and J 3 bases; bases outside gene matches: 8. CDR3 DNA sequence: TGTGCCAGCTATACTAGCGGGAGGGCGGAGACAGATACGCAGTATTTT. It translates to CASYTSGRAETDTQYF.

This chain connects TRBV19 to TRBJ2-2; 7 positions match TRBD1. V was pared by 7 bases and J by 4 bases, with 9 bases of the junction left unmatched. CDR3 length: 15 residues. Germline CDR1 is LNHDA and CDR2 is SQIVND (reference sequence). This CDR3 reads CASMWNRGATGELFF. CDR3 coding DNA: TGTGCCAGTATGTGGAACAGGGGAGCCACCGGGGAGCTGTTTTTT.

This rearrangement joins TRBV6-5 to TRBJ1-1, with TRBD1 matching over 7 bases. The ends lost 6 bases at V and 8 bases at J; junction bases unmatched: 6. Germline CDR1 reads MNHEY; CDR2 reads SVGAGI. This CDR3 has 12 residues. Here the CDR3 DNA reads TGTGCCAGCAGCAGGGGGAGTCGGGAAGCTTTCTTT. The encoded protein is CASSRGSREAFF.

This chain uses TRBV19 with TRBJ2-3; TRBD1 aligns across 7 bases. Per germline, CDR1 LNHDA and CDR2 SQIVND (reference sequence). The CDR3 loop spans 18 amino acids. Trimming took 6 bases from V and 1 from J; bases not matched to a gene: 16. In nucleotides, the CDR3 is TGTGCCAGTAGCCTTCTAGGGGGCAGGGGACGTGGCACAGATACGCAGTATTTT. The encoded protein is CASSLLGGRGRGTDTQYF.

The chain combines TRBV10-3 with TRBJ1-2; D may be TRBD1 (6 bases). Germline assignment: CDR1 ENHRY and CDR2 SYGVKD. The germline V and J ends were trimmed by 0 bases and 4 bases, with 9 bases remaining between them. This CDR3 has 14 amino acids. The CDR3 region is CAISESGGTYGYTF. In DNA form, the CDR3 reads TGTGCCATCAGTGAGTCAGGGGGAACCTATGGCTACACCTTC.

This rearrangement joins TRBV11-1 to TRBJ1-1; TRBD1 matches 8 bases. The V segment lost 0 bases and the J segment 2 bases; nucleotides outside the gene matches: 5. Germline V gene data show CDR1 as SGHAT and CDR2 as FQDESV (reference sequence). This CDR3 is 16 amino acids long. This CDR3 is CASSLARQGINTEAFF. CDR3 coding DNA: TGTGCCAGCAGCTTAGCCCGACAGGGGATAAACACTGAAGCTTTCTTT.

V usage is TRBV5-6 and J usage is TRBJ1-3; 11 bases agree with TRBD1. The CDR3 loop spans 16 amino acids. The trim removed 3 bases at V and 0 bases at J, leaving 2 bases unmatched. Germline CDR1 is SGHDT and CDR2 is YYEEEE. For the CDR3, the DNA is TGTGCCAGCAGCTCCGGGACAGGGGGCTCTGGAAACACCATATATTTT. This encodes CASSSGTGGSGNTIYF.

The CDR3 sequence: CASSLGQGAREQYF. The CDR3 coding sequence is TGTGCCAGCAGCTTGGGACAGGGGGCGCGCGAGCAGTACTTC. The chain combines TRBV9 with TRBJ2-7; TRBD1 matches at 12 bases. The CDR3 is 14 amino acids. Trimming took 4 bases from V and 6 from J; bases not matched to a gene: 5. CDR1 and CDR2 (germline): SGDLS, YYNGEE.

The chain has TRBV24-1 and TRBJ2-2, with a weak D call TRBD1 (5 bases). The CDR3 spans 15 residues. Germline V CDR1 and CDR2: KGHDR, SFDVKD. V gave up 4 bases and J gave up 1 base, with 9 bases separating them. The CDR3 loop is CATSETVQNTGELFF. The CDR3 bases are TGTGCCACCAGTGAGACAGTACAGAACACCGGGGAGCTGTTTTTT.

The V gene is TRBV11-2, the J gene TRBJ2-5; 7 bases agree with TRBD2. Germline CDR1 and CDR2: SGHAT and FQNNGV. The CDR3 is 16 amino acids. V trimming: 2 bases; J trimming: 2 bases; junction bases outside the gene matches: 8. CDR3 protein: CASSLRALGGQETQYF. As DNA, the CDR3 is TGTGCCAGCAGCTTAAGAGCGCTGGGGGGGCAAGAGACCCAGTACTTC. The variable domain in full, completed from reference TRBV11-2 and TRBJ2-5, reads EAGVAQSPRYKIIEKRQSVAFWCNPISGHATLYWYQQILGQGPKLLIQFQNNGVVDDSQLPKDRFSAERLKGVDSTLKIQPAKLEDSAVYLCASSLRALGGQETQYFGPGTRLLVL.